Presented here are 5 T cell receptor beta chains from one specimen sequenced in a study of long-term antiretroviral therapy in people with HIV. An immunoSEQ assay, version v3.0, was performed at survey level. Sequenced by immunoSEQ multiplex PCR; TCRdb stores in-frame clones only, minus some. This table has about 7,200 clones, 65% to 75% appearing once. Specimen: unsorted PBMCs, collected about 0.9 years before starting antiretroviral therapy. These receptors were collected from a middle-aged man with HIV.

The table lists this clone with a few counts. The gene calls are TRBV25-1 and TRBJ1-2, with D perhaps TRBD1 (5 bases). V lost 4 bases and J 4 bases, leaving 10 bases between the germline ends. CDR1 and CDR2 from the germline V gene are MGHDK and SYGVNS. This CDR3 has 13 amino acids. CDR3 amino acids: CASSAPGFYGYTF. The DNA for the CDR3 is TGTGCCAGCAGTGCTCCAGGGTTCTATGGCTACACCTTC.

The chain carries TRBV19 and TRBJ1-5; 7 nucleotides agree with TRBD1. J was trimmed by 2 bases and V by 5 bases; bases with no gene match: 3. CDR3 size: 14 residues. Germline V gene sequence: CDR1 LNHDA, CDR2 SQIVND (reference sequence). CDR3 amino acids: CASSYRGGNQPQHF. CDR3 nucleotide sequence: TGTGCCAGTAGTTACAGGGGAGGCAATCAGCCCCAGCATTTT.

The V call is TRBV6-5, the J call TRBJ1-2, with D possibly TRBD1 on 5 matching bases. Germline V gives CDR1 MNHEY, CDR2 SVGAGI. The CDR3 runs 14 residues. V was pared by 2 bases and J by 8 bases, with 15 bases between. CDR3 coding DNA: TGTGCCAGCAGTTACCAGGGAGGGCCAGGGGGCTACACCTTC. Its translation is CASSYQGGPGGYTF.

The CDR3 DNA reads as TGCGCCAGCAGCCGGACTAGCGGGGGGTCTGGGGAGCTGTTTTTT. Encoded protein: CASSRTSGGSGELFF. The chain combines TRBV4-3 with TRBJ2-2; 14 nucleotides line up with TRBD2. The germline gives CDR1 LGHNA, CDR2 YSLEER. The trim removed 4 bases at V and 8 bases at J, leaving 3 bases unmatched. The CDR3 extends over 15 amino acids.

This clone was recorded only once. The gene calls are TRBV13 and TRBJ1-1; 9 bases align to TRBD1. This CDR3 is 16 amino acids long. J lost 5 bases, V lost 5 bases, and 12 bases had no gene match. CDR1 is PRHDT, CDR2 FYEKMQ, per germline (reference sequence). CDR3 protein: CASSPGTGMWGTEAFF. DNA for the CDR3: TGTGCCAGCAGCCCCGGGACAGGGATGTGGGGTACTGAAGCTTTCTTT.